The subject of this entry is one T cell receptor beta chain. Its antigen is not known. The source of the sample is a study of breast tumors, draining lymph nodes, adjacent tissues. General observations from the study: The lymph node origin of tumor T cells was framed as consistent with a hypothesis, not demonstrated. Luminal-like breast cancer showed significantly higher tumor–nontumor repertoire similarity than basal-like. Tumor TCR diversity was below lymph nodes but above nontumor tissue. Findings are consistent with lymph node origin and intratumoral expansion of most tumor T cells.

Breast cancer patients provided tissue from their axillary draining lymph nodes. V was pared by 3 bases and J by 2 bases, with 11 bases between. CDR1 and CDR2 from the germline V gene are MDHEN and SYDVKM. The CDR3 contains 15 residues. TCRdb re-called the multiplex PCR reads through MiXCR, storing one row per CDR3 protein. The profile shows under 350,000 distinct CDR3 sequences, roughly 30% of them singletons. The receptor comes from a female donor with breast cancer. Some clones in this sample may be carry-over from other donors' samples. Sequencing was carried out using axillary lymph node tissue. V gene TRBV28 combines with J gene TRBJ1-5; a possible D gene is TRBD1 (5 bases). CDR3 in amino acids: CASSFGTRGNQPQHF. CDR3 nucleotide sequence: TGTGCCAGCAGTTTTGGGACCCGGGGCAATCAGCCCCAGCATTTT.